A selection of T cell receptor beta chains follows, all from one sample in a study of blood T cell repertoires in COVID-19. Profiled with immunoSEQ multiplex PCR; TCRdb holds only in-frame clones, not every one. This sample has 35,000 to 40,000 clones, with around 84% found just once. The sequencing sample was made of peripheral blood. All receptors come from a man between 60 and 70 years old with COVID-19, enrolled during active disease. The CDR3 runs from the conserved cysteine through the conserved F or W. Fields, in order: J gene, V gene, clone size, CDR3 protein. Expanded clones get a size class; other rows say once, few or many, or leave the size out.

j_gene: TRBJ1-2; v_gene: TRBV28; abundance: few; CDR3aa: CASSRGDRVQGYTF
j_gene: TRBJ2-5; v_gene: TRBV12-3/TRBV12-4; abundance: -; CDR3aa: CASSFGGRETQYF
j_gene: TRBJ2-3; v_gene: TRBV6-4; abundance: -; CDR3aa: CASALAGGTDTQYF
j_gene: TRBJ1-2; v_gene: TRBV4-1; abundance: -; CDR3aa: CASSQEGERQNYGYTF
j_gene: TRBJ1-1; v_gene: TRBV5-5; abundance: -; CDR3aa: CASSFRAEAFF
j_gene: TRBJ1-3; v_gene: TRBV6-1; abundance: -; CDR3aa: CASSEEGDPSIYF
j_gene: TRBJ1-2; v_gene: TRBV4-1; abundance: -; CDR3aa: CASSRVVRGTDGYTF
j_gene: TRBJ1-1; v_gene: TRBV2; abundance: -; CDR3aa: CASSEARGQGVTEAFF
j_gene: TRBJ2-1; v_gene: TRBV4-1; abundance: -; CDR3aa: CASSRGLASGNNEQFF
j_gene: TRBJ1-4; v_gene: TRBV11-2; abundance: -; CDR3aa: CASGKTQGTNEKLFF
j_gene: TRBJ1-5; v_gene: TRBV6-4; abundance: -; CDR3aa: CASNQDRGRWCRVNNQPQHF
j_gene: TRBJ1-1; v_gene: TRBV12-5; abundance: -; CDR3aa: CASGLVLQGEAFF
j_gene: TRBJ2-6; v_gene: TRBV7-9; abundance: -; CDR3aa: CASSPFSSDRPNVLTF
j_gene: TRBJ2-5; v_gene: TRBV11-1; abundance: -; CDR3aa: CASSPSPHRQETQYF
j_gene: TRBJ2-7; v_gene: TRBV3-1/TRBV3-2; abundance: -; CDR3aa: CASSQDPTSSFNEQYF
j_gene: TRBJ2-7; v_gene: TRBV7-6; abundance: once; CDR3aa: CASSLGQGIRYEQYF
j_gene: TRBJ1-2; v_gene: TRBV6-6; abundance: -; CDR3aa: CASRSGGQDRYGYTF
j_gene: TRBJ1-2; v_gene: TRBV19; abundance: few; CDR3aa: CASTATVSGYTF
j_gene: TRBJ1-3; v_gene: TRBV2; abundance: -; CDR3aa: CASSAVQGVGGNTIYF
j_gene: TRBJ1-2; v_gene: TRBV5-1; abundance: -; CDR3aa: CASSSGQGFLGGGYTF
j_gene: TRBJ2-5; v_gene: TRBV28; abundance: -; CDR3aa: CASIPGGLVKQETQYF
j_gene: TRBJ1-2; v_gene: TRBV24-1; abundance: -; CDR3aa: CATSDRQYGYTF
j_gene: TRBJ1-2; v_gene: TRBV5-4; abundance: -; CDR3aa: CASSTPRGRNYGYTF
j_gene: TRBJ1-1; v_gene: TRBV4-2; abundance: -; CDR3aa: CASSEIQTGKAFF
j_gene: TRBJ2-7; v_gene: TRBV5-1; abundance: -; CDR3aa: CASRNPGTSSNEQYF
j_gene: TRBJ2-4; v_gene: TRBV15; abundance: once; CDR3aa: CATSRVNDRALAKNIQYF
j_gene: TRBJ1-5; v_gene: TRBV6-2/TRBV6-3; abundance: -; CDR3aa: CASSYSQAVPGQGGQPQHF
j_gene: TRBJ2-5; v_gene: TRBV27; abundance: -; CDR3aa: CASSPLGEVETQYF
j_gene: TRBJ2-3; v_gene: TRBV11-3; abundance: -; CDR3aa: CASSPQGAGTADTQYF
j_gene: TRBJ1-4; v_gene: TRBV10-3; abundance: -; CDR3aa: CAISDGFGTGEKLFF
j_gene: TRBJ1-1; v_gene: TRBV7-8; abundance: -; CDR3aa: CASAIQGGDTEAFF
j_gene: TRBJ2-3; v_gene: TRBV5-4; abundance: -; CDR3aa: CASSLDRGDTQYF
j_gene: TRBJ2-2; v_gene: TRBV7-2; abundance: few; CDR3aa: CASSSQGTGELFF
j_gene: TRBJ2-3; v_gene: TRBV7-3; abundance: -; CDR3aa: CASSIAVTSTDTQYF
j_gene: TRBJ1-4; v_gene: TRBV11-2; abundance: -; CDR3aa: CASSSLTGGVEKLFF
j_gene: TRBJ2-7; v_gene: TRBV19; abundance: -; CDR3aa: CASSVRDSQVYEQYF
j_gene: TRBJ1-1; v_gene: TRBV12-3/TRBV12-4; abundance: once; CDR3aa: CASSGQLNTEAFF
j_gene: TRBJ1-4; v_gene: TRBV5-4; abundance: -; CDR3aa: CASSYRDNEKLFF
j_gene: TRBJ1-1; v_gene: TRBV19; abundance: -; CDR3aa: CASSLRGKNTEAFF
j_gene: TRBJ2-7; v_gene: TRBV10-2; abundance: -; CDR3aa: CASIGQGGRDEQYF
j_gene: TRBJ1-1; v_gene: TRBV5-1; abundance: -; CDR3aa: CASSFQQGAGTEAFF
j_gene: TRBJ1-3; v_gene: TRBV5-1; abundance: -; CDR3aa: CASSFSGGPGNTIYF
j_gene: TRBJ2-1; v_gene: TRBV10-3; abundance: -; CDR3aa: CAISESMAGVYNEQFF
j_gene: TRBJ1-2; v_gene: TRBV6-5; abundance: -; CDR3aa: CASSPEAAGYTF
j_gene: TRBJ2-1; v_gene: TRBV27; abundance: -; CDR3aa: CASSTSLPGSGIF
j_gene: TRBJ1-2; v_gene: TRBV28; abundance: -; CDR3aa: CASNAPGQGAGGYTF